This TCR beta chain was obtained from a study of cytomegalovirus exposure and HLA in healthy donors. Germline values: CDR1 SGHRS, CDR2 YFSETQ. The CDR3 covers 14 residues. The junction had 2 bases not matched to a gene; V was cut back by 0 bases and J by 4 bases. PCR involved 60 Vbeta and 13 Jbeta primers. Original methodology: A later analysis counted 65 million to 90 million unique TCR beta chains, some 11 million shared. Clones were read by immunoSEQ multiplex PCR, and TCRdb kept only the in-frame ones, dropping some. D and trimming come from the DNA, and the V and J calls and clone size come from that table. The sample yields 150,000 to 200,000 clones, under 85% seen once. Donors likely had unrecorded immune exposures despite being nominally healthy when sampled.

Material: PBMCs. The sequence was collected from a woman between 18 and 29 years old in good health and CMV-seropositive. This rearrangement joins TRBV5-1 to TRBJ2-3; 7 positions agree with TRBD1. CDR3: CASSLGQGSDTQYF. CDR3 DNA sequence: TGCGCCAGCAGCTTGGGACAGGGTTCAGATACGCAGTATTTT.